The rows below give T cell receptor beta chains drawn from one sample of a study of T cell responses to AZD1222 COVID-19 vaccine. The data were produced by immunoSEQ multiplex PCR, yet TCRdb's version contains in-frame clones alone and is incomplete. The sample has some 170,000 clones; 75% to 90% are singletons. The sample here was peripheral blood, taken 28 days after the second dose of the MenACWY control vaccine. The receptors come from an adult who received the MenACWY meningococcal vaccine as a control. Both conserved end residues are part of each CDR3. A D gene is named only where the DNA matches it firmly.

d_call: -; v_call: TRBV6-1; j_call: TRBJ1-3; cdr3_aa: CASSEFPGSGNTIYF
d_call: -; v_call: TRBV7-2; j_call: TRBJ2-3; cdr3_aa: CASQPGVGADTQYF
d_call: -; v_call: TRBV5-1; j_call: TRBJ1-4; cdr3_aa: CASSPLIGGNEKLFF
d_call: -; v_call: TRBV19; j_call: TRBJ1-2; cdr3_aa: CASSEGLYYGYTF
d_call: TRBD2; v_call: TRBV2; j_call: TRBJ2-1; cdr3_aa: CASRGLAGLGEQFF
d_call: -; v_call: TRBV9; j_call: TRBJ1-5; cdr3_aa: CASSPGIGGNQPQHF
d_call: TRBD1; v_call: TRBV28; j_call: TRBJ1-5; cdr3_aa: CASSLLGSTGYQPQHF
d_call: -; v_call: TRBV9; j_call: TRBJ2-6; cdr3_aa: CASSAGTGHVSGANVLTF
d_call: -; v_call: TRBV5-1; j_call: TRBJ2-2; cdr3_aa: CASSLSAVNTGELFF
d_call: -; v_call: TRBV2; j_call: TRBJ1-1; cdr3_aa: CASIRDWTSANTEAFF
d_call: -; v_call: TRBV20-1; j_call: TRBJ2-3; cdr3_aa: CSASPRGWGRDTQYF
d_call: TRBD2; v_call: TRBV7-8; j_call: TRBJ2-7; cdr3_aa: CASSPGLAVNEQYF
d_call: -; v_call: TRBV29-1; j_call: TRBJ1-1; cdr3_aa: CSVVTAIEAFF
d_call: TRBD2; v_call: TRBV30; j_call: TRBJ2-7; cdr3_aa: CAWSVWGEGSSYEQYF
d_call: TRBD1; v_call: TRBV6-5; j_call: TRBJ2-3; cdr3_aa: CASSLLQGAITDTQYF
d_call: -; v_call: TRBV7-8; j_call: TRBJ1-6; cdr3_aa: CASSGRPMSSYNSPLHF
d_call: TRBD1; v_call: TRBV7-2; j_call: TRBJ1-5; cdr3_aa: CASSLEGGWEPQHF
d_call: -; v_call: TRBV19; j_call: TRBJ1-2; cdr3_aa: CASVLRGQIGGYTF
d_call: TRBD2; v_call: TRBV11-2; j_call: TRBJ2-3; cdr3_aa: CASSLGASGNTDTQYF
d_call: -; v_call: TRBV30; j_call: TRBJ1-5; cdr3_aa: CAWSVAAFDQPQHF
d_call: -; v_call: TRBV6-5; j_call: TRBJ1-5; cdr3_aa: CASELSGNQPQHF
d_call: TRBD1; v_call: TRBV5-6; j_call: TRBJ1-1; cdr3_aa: CASSLRSTGATEAFF
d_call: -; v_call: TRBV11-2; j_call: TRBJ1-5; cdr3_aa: CASSLGDSNQPQHF
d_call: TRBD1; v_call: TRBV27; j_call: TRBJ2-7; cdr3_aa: CASSFGTGQYEQYF
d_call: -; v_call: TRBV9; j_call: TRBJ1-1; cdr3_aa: CASSVLGRADTEAFF
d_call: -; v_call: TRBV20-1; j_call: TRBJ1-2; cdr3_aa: CSAPDHGYTF
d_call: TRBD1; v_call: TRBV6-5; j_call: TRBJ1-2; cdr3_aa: CASSPDRARGYTF
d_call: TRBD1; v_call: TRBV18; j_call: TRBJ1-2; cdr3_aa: CASSPGQELYGYTF
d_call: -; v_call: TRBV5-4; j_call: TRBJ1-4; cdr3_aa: CASSLEGGANEKLFF
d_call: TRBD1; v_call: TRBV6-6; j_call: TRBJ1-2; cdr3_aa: CASSDREGYGYTF
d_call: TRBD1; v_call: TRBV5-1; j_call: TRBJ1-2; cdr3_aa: CASSLGVAGQGDGYTF
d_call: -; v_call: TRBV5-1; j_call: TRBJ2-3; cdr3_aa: CASSSGLPSTDTQYF
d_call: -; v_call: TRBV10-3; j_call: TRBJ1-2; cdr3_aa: CAIRGPGTSNYGYTF
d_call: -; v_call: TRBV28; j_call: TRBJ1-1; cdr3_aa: CASSLRADTEAFF
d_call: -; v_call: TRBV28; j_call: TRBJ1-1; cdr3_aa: CASNPSGSHNTEAFF
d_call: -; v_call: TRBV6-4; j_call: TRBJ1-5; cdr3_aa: CASSVEGNQPQHF
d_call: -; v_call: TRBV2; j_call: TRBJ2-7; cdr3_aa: CATNPGSSYEQYF
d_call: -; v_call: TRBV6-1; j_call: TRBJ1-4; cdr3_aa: CASSELRVGEKLFF
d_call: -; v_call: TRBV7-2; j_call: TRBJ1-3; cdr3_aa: CASSLEGRHRSGNTIYF
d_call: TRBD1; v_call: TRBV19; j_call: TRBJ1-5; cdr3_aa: CASSGGTGRDQPQHF
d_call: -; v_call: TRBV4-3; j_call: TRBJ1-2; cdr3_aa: CASSQFGRGYTF
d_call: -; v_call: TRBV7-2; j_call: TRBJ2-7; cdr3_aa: CASSFGQGGYEQYF